This entry is about one T cell receptor (beta chain). The antigen is not known. The data originate from a study of T-cell memory formation after mild COVID-19. About the research overall: Among the donors, TCR clusters were largely specific to each donor.

Trimming took 6 bases from V and 1 from J, leaving 15 bases between them. This CDR3 has 16 residues. Study-wide results and limits: Shrinking CD4+ clones were chiefly CM and EM; CD8+ ones were chiefly EMRA. A subset of responding clones appeared in pre-infection memory, suggesting cross-reactive memory joined.

TCRdb recomputed calls from the 5' RACE reads with MiXCR, one row per CDR3 protein. The profile covers around 90,000 distinct CDR3 sequences, with 13% appearing a single time and over 25% taken by the ten largest. The sequence came from an adult woman who had mild COVID-19 (a few samples of this study predate the infection). Cell type and time point are not known. Specimen: PBMCs or a T cell subset sorted from them (not recorded which). This rearrangement joins TRBV12-3 or TRBV12-4 to TRBJ2-2; TRBD1 is a possible D gene (6 bases). DNA for the CDR3: TGTGCCAGCAGCCAAGACAGGAGCTTGAACACCGGGGAGCTGTTTTTT. Translation gives CASSQDRSLNTGELFF.